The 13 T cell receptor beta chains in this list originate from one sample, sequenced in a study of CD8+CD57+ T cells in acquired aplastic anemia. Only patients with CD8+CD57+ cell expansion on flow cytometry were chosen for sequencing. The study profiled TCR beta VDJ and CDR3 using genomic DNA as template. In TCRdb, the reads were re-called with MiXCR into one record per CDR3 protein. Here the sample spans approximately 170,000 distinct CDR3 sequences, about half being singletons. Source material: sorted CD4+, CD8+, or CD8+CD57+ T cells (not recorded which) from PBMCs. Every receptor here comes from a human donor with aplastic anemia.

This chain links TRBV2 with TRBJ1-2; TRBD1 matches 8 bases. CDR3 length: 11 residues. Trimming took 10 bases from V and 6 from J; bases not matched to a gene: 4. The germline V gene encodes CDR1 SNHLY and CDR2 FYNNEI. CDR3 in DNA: TGTGCCACGGGACAGGCGAATGGCTACACCTTC. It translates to CATGQANGYTF. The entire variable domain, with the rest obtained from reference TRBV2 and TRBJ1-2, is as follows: EPEVTQTPSHQVTQMGQEVILRCVPISNHLYFYWYRQILGQKVEFLVSFYNNEISEKSEIFDDQFSVERPDGSNFTLKIRSTKLEDSAMYFCATGQANGYTFGSGTRLTVV.

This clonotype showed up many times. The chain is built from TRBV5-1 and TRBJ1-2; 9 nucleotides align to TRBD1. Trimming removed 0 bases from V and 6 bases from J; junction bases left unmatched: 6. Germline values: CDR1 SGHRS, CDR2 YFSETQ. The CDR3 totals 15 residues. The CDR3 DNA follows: TGCGCCAGCAGCTTGGCGGGACAGGGAGGGCATGGCTACACCTTC. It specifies CASSLAGQGGHGYTF.

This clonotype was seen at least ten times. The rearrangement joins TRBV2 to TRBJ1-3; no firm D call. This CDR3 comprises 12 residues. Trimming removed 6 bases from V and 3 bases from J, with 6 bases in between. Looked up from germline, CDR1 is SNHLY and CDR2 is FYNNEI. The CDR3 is CASSRSGNTIYF. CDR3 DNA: TGTGCCAGCAGCAGAAGTGGAAACACCATATATTTT. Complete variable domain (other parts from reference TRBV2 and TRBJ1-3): EPEVTQTPSHQVTQMGQEVILRCVPISNHLYFYWYRQILGQKVEFLVSFYNNEISEKSEIFDDQFSVERPDGSNFTLKIRSTKLEDSAMYFCASSRSGNTIYFGEGSWLTVV.

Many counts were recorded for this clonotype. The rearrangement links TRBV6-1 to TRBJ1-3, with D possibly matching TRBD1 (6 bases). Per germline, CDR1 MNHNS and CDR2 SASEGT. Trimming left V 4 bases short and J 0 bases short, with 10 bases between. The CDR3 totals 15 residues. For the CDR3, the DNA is TGTGCCAGCAGTGGACCCAGGGGCTCTGGAAACACCATATATTTT. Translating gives CASSGPRGSGNTIYF.

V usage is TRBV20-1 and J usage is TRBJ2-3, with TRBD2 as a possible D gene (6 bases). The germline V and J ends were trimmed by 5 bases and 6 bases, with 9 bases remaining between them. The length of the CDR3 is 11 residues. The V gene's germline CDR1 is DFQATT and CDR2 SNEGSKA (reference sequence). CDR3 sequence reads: CSAQAGDTQYF. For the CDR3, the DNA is TGCAGTGCTCAGGCGGGGGATACGCAGTATTTT.

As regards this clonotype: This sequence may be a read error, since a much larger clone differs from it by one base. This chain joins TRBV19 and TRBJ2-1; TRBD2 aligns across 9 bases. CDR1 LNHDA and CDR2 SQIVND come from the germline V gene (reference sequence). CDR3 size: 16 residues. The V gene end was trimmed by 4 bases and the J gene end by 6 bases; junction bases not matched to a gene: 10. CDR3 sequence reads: CASSSTLAGPRNEQFF. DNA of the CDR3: TGTGCCAGTAGTAGCACCCTAGCGGGGCCTCGCAATGAGCAGTTCTTC. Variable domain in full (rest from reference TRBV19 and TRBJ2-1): DGGITQSPKYLFRKEGQNVTLSCEQNLNHDAMYWYRQDPGQGLRLIYYSQIVNDFQKGDIAEGYSVSREKKESFPLTVTSAQKNPTAFYLCASSSTLAGPRNEQFFGPGTRLTVL.

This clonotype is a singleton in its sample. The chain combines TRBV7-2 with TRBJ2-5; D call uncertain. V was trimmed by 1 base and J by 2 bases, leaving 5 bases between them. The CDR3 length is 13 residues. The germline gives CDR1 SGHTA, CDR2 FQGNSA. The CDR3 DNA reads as TGTGCCAGCAGCTTAGTAGTGCAAGAGACCCAGTACTTC. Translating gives CASSLVVQETQYF.

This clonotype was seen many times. The CDR3 nucleotides are TGTGCCAGCAGCTCCGCCAGGGGAGCTAATTCACCCCTCCACTTT. It codes for CASSSARGANSPLHF. The chain joins TRBV11-2 to TRBJ1-6; D is perhaps TRBD1 (6 bases). V lost 4 bases, J lost 6 bases, and 13 bases lay in between. This CDR3 is 15 amino acids long. Germline CDR1 reads SGHAT; CDR2 reads FQNNGV.

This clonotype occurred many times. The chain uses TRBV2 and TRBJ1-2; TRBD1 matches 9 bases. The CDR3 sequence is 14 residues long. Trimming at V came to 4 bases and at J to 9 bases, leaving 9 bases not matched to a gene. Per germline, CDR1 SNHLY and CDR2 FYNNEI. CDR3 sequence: CASSVAGQGSSYTF. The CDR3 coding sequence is TGTGCCAGCAGTGTCGCCGGACAGGGGTCGAGCTACACCTTC.

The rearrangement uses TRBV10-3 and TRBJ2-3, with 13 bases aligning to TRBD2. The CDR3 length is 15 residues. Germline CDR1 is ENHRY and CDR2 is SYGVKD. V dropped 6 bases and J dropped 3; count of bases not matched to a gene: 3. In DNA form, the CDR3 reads TGTGCCATCAGCGGGACTAGCGGGGATACAGATACGCAGTATTTT. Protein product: CAISGTSGDTDTQYF.

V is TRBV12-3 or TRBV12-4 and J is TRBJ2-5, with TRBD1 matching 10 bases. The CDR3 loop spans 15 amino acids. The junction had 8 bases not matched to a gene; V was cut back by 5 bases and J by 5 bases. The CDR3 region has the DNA TGTGCCAGCAGTCCGGGACAGGGGCGAGGGGAGACCCAGTACTTC. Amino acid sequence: CASSPGQGRGETQYF.

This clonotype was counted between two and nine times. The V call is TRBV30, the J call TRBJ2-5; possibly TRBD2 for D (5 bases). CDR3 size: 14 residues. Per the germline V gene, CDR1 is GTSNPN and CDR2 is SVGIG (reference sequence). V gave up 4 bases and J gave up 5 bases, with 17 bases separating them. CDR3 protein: CAWTFKGSGETQYF. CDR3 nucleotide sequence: TGTGCCTGGACCTTCAAGGGAAGCGGCGAGACCCAGTACTTC.

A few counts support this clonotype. The CDR3 sequence is CASGLGDIDQPQHF. CDR3 nucleotides: TGTGCTAGTGGTTTGGGGGACATCGATCAGCCCCAGCATTTT. V usage is TRBV12-5 and J usage is TRBJ1-5; the D gene is possibly TRBD1 (6 bases). The CDR3 is 14 amino acids. V was shortened by 1 base and J by 5 bases, with 9 bases between the two germline ends. The V gene's germline CDR1 is LGHNT and CDR2 FRNRAP.